The 29 T cell receptor beta chains below come from one sample, sequenced in a study of monozygotic twins with cystic fibrosis. Method: immunoSEQ multiplex PCR; TCRdb's copy keeps in-frame clones and lacks some. The profile shows tens of thousands of clones, under 95% of them singletons. Sequencing was done on a sample of blood. Every receptor here comes from a girl aged 2-10 years with cystic fibrosis.

The V gene is TRBV18, the J gene TRBJ1-1, with 10 nucleotides matching TRBD1. Germline CDR1 reads KGHSH; CDR2 reads LQKENI. The CDR3 runs 16 residues. V lost 4 bases to trimming and J lost 3 bases; unmatched junction nucleotides: 8. DNA of the CDR3: TGTGCCAGCTCACGGCTGGACAGGGGGATGGACACTGAAGCTTTCTTT. As protein: CASSRLDRGMDTEAFF.

The chain uses TRBV19 and TRBJ1-1; 12 nucleotides agree with TRBD1. Germline V gene data show CDR1 as LNHDA and CDR2 as SQIVND (reference sequence). V was clipped by 5 bases and J by 4 bases; unmatched bases: 2. This CDR3 comprises 14 residues. The CDR3 here is CASSGDRGLTEAFF. Written as DNA, the CDR3 is TGTGCCAGTAGTGGGGACAGGGGGCTCACTGAAGCTTTCTTT.

This chain joins TRBV4-1 and TRBJ2-3, with 7 nucleotides matching TRBD2. The CDR3 has 17 amino acids. The J segment lost 0 bases and the V segment lost 0 bases, leaving 6 bases of the junction unmatched. In germline, CDR1 is MGHRA, CDR2 YSYEKL. The CDR3 nucleotides read TGCGCCAGCAGCCAAGAAGGGGCGGGGGTCAGCACAGATACGCAGTATTTT. Encoded protein: CASSQEGAGVSTDTQYF.

The rearrangement uses TRBV7-9 and TRBJ1-2; D is ambiguous. The V gene's germline CDR1 is SEHNR and CDR2 FQNEAQ (reference sequence). The V gene lost 4 bases and the J gene lost 3 bases, with 15 bases spanning the gap. The CDR3 extends over 15 amino acids. The CDR3 DNA reads as TGTGCCAGCAGCTCACCCAGTGAGAAGGACTATGGCTACACCTTC. Residues: CASSSPSEKDYGYTF. Full variable domain (outside the CDR3, taken from reference TRBV7-9 and TRBJ1-2): DTGVSQNPRHKITKRGQNVTFRCDPISEHNRLYWYRQTLGQGPEFLTYFQNEAQLEKSRLLSDRFSAERPKGSFSTLEIQRTEQGDSAMYLCASSSPSEKDYGYTFGSGTRLTVV.

The chain couples TRBV6-5 to TRBJ1-2, with D possibly being TRBD1 (5 bases). The CDR3 has 13 residues. Germline-derived CDR1 and CDR2 are MNHEY and SVGAGI. Trimming cost V 4 bases and J 2 bases, with 8 bases left between them. The CDR3 nucleotides read TGTGCCAGCAGTTTATCAGGGAACTATGGCTACACCTTC. Protein: CASSLSGNYGYTF.

CDR3 protein: CASSPRTGGNSPLHF. Written as DNA, the CDR3 is TGTGCCAGCTCACCCCGGACCGGTGGAAATTCACCCCTCCACTTT. The V and J genes are TRBV18 and TRBJ1-6; D is unresolved. The V end lost 3 bases, the J end lost 7 bases, and 13 bases lay between the germline ends. Looked up from germline, CDR1 is KGHSH and CDR2 is LQKENI. This CDR3 has 15 residues.

J is TRBJ1-6 and V is TRBV5-8; D is possibly TRBD1 (5 bases). Looked up from germline, CDR1 is SGHTS and CDR2 is YDEGEE. With 0 bases removed from V and 9 bases from J, the gap between germline ends came to 13 bases. CDR3 length equals 15 residues. The CDR3: CASSLEGTTTSPLHF. The CDR3 DNA is TGTGCCAGCAGCTTGGAGGGGACCACTACTTCACCCCTCCACTTT.

The rearrangement uses TRBV14 and TRBJ2-7, with D unclear. Looked up from germline, CDR1 is SGHDN and CDR2 is FVKESK. This CDR3 region has 15 residues. Trimming removed 3 bases from V and 3 bases from J, with 15 bases in between. CDR3 in DNA: TGTGCCAGCAGCCATCGAACCTCTTCTTTCTACGAGCAGTACTTC. Protein: CASSHRTSSFYEQYF.

The J gene is TRBJ2-7, the V gene TRBV6-5; a weak D match, TRBD1 (6 bases). The CDR3 spans 12 residues. CDR1 and CDR2 from the germline V gene are MNHEY and SVGAGI. Between the trimmed V and J ends, which lost 10 bases and 0 bases, there was a span of 10 bases. The CDR3 nucleotides are TGTGCCACCCGGACAGCCTCCTACGAGCAGTACTTC. Its protein is CATRTASYEQYF.

The V gene is TRBV5-1, the J gene TRBJ1-2; TRBD1 aligns across 7 bases. The V gene end was trimmed by 1 base and the J gene end by 3 bases; junction bases not matched to a gene: 9. The CDR3 extends over 16 amino acids. CDR1 is SGHRS, CDR2 YFSETQ, per germline. The CDR3 DNA sequence: TGCGCCAGCAGCTTGTTTTCTCGCAGGGGGGACTATGGCTACACCTTC. Translation: CASSLFSRRGDYGYTF.

The chain uses TRBV7-8 and TRBJ1-2; D possibly corresponds to TRBD1 (5 bases). V lost 2 bases, J lost 0 bases, and 10 bases lay in between. The CDR3 contains 15 residues. Germline V gene sequence: CDR1 SGHVS, CDR2 FQNEAQ. CDR3: CASSLIQGANYGYTF. The DNA for the CDR3 is TGTGCCAGCAGCTTAATCCAAGGGGCTAACTATGGCTACACCTTC.

This clone turned up a few times. The chain has TRBV19 and TRBJ2-1, with 8 bases aligning to TRBD2. Looked up from germline, CDR1 is LNHDA and CDR2 is SQIVND (reference sequence). CDR3 length: 14 amino acids. V was pared by 0 bases and J by 5 bases, with 0 bases of the junction left unmatched. The CDR3 loop is CASSIEGLDNEQFF. For the CDR3, the DNA is TGTGCCAGTAGTATAGAGGGACTAGACAATGAGCAGTTCTTC.

The chain has TRBV9 and TRBJ1-3; D gene ambiguous. The CDR3 spans 17 residues. Per the germline V gene, CDR1 is SGDLS and CDR2 is YYNGEE. The V end was cut by 4 bases, the J end by 4 bases, with 21 bases between. The CDR3 spells CASSSGGRVEPGNTIYF. The CDR3 nucleotides are TGTGCCAGCAGCTCCGGTGGTAGGGTGGAACCCGGAAACACCATATATTTT.

The gene calls are TRBV6-5 and TRBJ1-2; D is ambiguous. Per the germline V gene, CDR1 is MNHEY and CDR2 is SVGAGI. Trimming removed 2 bases at V and 4 bases at J, with 8 bases between. The CDR3 has 13 residues. The CDR3 reads CASSYARTYGYTF. CDR3 bases: TGTGCCAGCAGTTACGCCCGCACCTATGGCTACACCTTC.

The J gene is TRBJ2-7, the V gene TRBV9, with TRBD1 matching 7 bases. CDR1 is SGDLS, CDR2 YYNGEE, per germline. The CDR3 loop spans 14 amino acids. J lost 3 bases, V lost 0 bases, and 3 bases had no gene match. The chain's CDR3 is CASSVDPGGYEQYF. The CDR3 nucleotides are TGTGCCAGCAGCGTAGATCCAGGGGGCTACGAGCAGTACTTC.

This clone was seen just once. The chain employs TRBV5-1 and TRBJ1-4; TRBD1 matches at 10 bases. The V and J ends lost 0 bases and 8 bases, in that order; junction bases with no gene match: 4. CDR1 and CDR2 (germline): SGHRS, YFSETQ. This CDR3 has 15 amino acids. The CDR3 loop is CASSLVGTGVEKLFF. CDR3 nucleotides: TGCGCCAGCAGCTTGGTGGGGACAGGGGTAGAAAAACTGTTTTTT.

The chain links TRBV5-4 to TRBJ1-1, with 8 positions matching TRBD1. The V and J ends lost 2 bases and 0 bases, in that order; junction bases with no gene match: 3. The length of the CDR3 is 15 residues. CDR1 and CDR2 (germline): SGHNT, YYREEE (reference sequence). The CDR3 spells CASSLSGQVNTEAFF. CDR3 sequence (DNA): TGTGCCAGCAGCTTATCGGGACAGGTGAACACTGAAGCTTTCTTT.

This chain uses TRBV29-1 with TRBJ1-2; a weak D match, TRBD1 (5 bases). V was pared by 0 bases and J by 2 bases, with 10 bases between. Germline CDR1 and CDR2: SQVTM and ANQGSEA. The CDR3 has 14 amino acids. CDR3 protein: CSVEEVRGNYGYTF. DNA for the CDR3: TGCAGCGTTGAAGAGGTTCGGGGGAACTATGGCTACACCTTC.

The CDR3 reads CASDRGRMGANVLTF. In nucleotides, the CDR3 is TGTGCCAGTGACAGGGGGCGCATGGGGGCCAACGTCCTGACTTTC. The genes are TRBV19 and TRBJ2-6; 10 positions match TRBD1. The ends lost 8 bases at V and 4 bases at J; junction bases unmatched: 5. CDR1 LNHDA and CDR2 SQIVND come from the germline V gene (reference sequence). This CDR3 has 15 residues.

The genes are TRBV19 and TRBJ2-2, with 11 bases identical to TRBD2. V trimming: 4 bases; J trimming: 0 bases; junction bases outside the gene matches: 4. The CDR3 has 17 residues. Per germline, CDR1 LNHDA and CDR2 SQIVND (reference sequence). CDR3 protein: CASSKLAGVANTGELFF. The CDR3 DNA reads TGTGCCAGTAGTAAACTAGCGGGGGTCGCGAACACCGGGGAGCTGTTTTTT.

The chain is built from TRBV15 and TRBJ1-1; 9 bases match TRBD1. This CDR3 has 17 amino acids. CDR1 and CDR2 (germline): LNHNV, YYDKDF (reference sequence). The V gene end was trimmed by 4 bases and the J gene end by 5 bases; junction bases not matched to a gene: 14. In nucleotides, the CDR3 is TGTGCCACCAGCAAAGGACAGGGGAAGATGGAGTTGACTGAAGCTTTCTTT. It encodes CATSKGQGKMELTEAFF.

The chain combines TRBV27 with TRBJ1-5, with D unresolved. From germline, CDR1 is MNHEY and CDR2 SMNVEV (reference sequence). The CDR3 contains 12 residues. V was trimmed by 4 bases and J by 8 bases, leaving 9 bases between them. The CDR3 DNA reads as TGTGCCAGCAGTTCGCAAGGGAAGCCCCAGCATTTT. This translates into CASSSQGKPQHF.

The chain joins TRBV5-1 to TRBJ2-4; perhaps TRBD2 as D (6 bases). From germline, CDR1 is SGHRS and CDR2 YFSETQ. The CDR3 covers 15 residues. V was cut by 3 bases and J by 2 bases, with 12 bases left in between. CDR3 sequence (DNA): TGCGCCAGCAGCTCCATGGACTATTCCAAAAACATTCAGTACTTC. Encoded protein: CASSSMDYSKNIQYF.

J is TRBJ2-2 and V is TRBV7-6; no clear D. Per the germline V gene, CDR1 is SGHVS and CDR2 is FNYEAQ. Trimming removed 8 bases at V and 6 bases at J, with 16 bases between. The CDR3 runs 14 residues. CDR3 bases: TGTGCCAGCCATCGACTGCCTGAACCCGGGGAGCTGTTTTTT. The encoded protein is CASHRLPEPGELFF.

V usage is TRBV4-3 and J usage is TRBJ2-1, with TRBD1 matching 7 bases. V gave up 0 bases and J gave up 7 bases; unmatched junction bases: 6. The CDR3 is 15 amino acids. Germline V gives CDR1 LGHNA, CDR2 YSLEER. The CDR3 region is CASSQEGTEWNEQFF. DNA for the CDR3: TGCGCCAGCAGCCAAGAGGGGACAGAGTGGAATGAGCAGTTCTTC.

The chain couples TRBV27 to TRBJ1-2; 10 bases fit TRBD1. This CDR3 is built from 17 residues. Germline V lookup: CDR1 MNHEY, CDR2 SMNVEV (reference sequence). Unmatched junction bases numbered 11, after V lost 6 bases and J lost 1 base. The CDR3 nucleotides are TGTGCCAGCAGCGGTCCGGGACAGGGGAATAATAACTATGGCTACACCTTC. It is translated as CASSGPGQGNNNYGYTF.

The chain joins TRBV13 to TRBJ2-7; TRBD1 aligns across 7 bases. CDR1 is PRHDT and CDR2 is FYEKMQ in the germline V gene (reference sequence). Unmatched junction bases numbered 12, after V lost 3 bases and J lost 4 bases. The length of the CDR3 is 16 residues. The CDR3 loop reads CASSFLPGTAEYEQYF. DNA of the CDR3: TGTGCCAGCAGCTTTCTACCCGGGACAGCCGAATACGAGCAGTACTTC. The entire variable domain, with the rest obtained from reference TRBV13 and TRBJ2-7, is as follows: AAGVIQSPRHLIKEKRETATLKCYPIPRHDTVYWYQQGPGQDPQFLISFYEKMQSDKGSIPDRFSAQQFSDYHSELNMSSLELGDSALYFCASSFLPGTAEYEQYFGPGTRLTVT.

The chain recombines TRBV7-2 with TRBJ2-7; D possibly corresponds to TRBD2 (6 bases). V was cut by 1 base and J by 4 bases, with 14 bases left in between. Germline CDR1 reads SGHTA; CDR2 reads FQGNSA. The CDR3 spans 15 residues. As DNA, the CDR3 is TGTGCCAGCAGCTTAGGAGGGGAGGCGGGGTACGAGCAGTACTTC. Translating gives CASSLGGEAGYEQYF.

This sequence joins TRBV6-1 and TRBJ1-1, with TRBD1 as a possible D gene (6 bases). There are 15 residues in the CDR3. Germline-derived CDR1 and CDR2 are MNHNS and SASEGT. V was cut by 5 bases and J by 0 bases, with 13 bases left in between. This CDR3 is CASSPGADLNTEAFF. The CDR3 DNA sequence: TGTGCCAGCAGTCCAGGGGCAGACCTGAACACTGAAGCTTTCTTT.